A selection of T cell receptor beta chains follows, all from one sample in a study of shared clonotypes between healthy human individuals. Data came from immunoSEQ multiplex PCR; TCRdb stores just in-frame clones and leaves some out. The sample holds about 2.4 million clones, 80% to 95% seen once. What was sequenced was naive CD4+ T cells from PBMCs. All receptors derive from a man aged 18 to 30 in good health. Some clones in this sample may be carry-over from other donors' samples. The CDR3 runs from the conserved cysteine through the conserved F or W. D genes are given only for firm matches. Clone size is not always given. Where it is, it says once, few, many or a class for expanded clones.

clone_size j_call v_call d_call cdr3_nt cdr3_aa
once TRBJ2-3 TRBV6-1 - TGTGCCAGCAGTGAATACGGACCGAGCACAGATACGCAGTATTTT CASSEYGPSTDTQYF
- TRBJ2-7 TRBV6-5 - TGTGCCAGCAGTTCAACAGATCACTCCTACGAGCAGTACTTC CASSSTDHSYEQYF
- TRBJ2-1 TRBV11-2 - TGTGCCAGCAGCACGGGACCCCCCTCCTACAATGAGCAGTTCTTC CASSTGPPSYNEQFF
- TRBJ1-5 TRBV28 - TGTGCCAGCAGGGCCGGGACGGCTACTTATAGCAATCAGCCCCAGCATTTT CASRAGTATYSNQPQHF
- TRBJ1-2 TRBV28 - TGTGCCAGCAGTATAAACAGGGCGATGGGCTACACCTTC CASSINRAMGYTF
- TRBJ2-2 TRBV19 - TGTGCCAGTAGTCGGGGACTCACCGGGGAGCTGTTTTTT CASSRGLTGELFF
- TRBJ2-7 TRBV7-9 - TGTGCCAGCAGTGAGCAAGCCTACGAGCAGTACTTC CASSEQAYEQYF
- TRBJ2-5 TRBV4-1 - TGCGCCAGCAGCCAAGAACAGGGTAGAGAGACCCAGTACTTC CASSQEQGRETQYF
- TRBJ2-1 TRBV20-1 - TGCAGTGCTAGAGGACGAAGTTGGCAGTTCTTC CSARGRSWQFF
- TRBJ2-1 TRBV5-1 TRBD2 TGCGCCAGCAGCTTGGCCGGGACTAGCGGGCAGAATGAGCAGTTCTTC CASSLAGTSGQNEQFF
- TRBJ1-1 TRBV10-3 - TGTGCCACCAAGGGACCTGTGAACACTGAAGCTTTCTTT CATKGPVNTEAFF
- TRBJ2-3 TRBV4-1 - TGCGCCAGCAGCCAAGCAGTAAGAGATACGCAGTATTTT CASSQAVRDTQYF
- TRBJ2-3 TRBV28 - TGTGCCAGCGAATTGACAGGTACAGATACGCAGTATTTT CASELTGTDTQYF
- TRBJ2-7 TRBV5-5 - TGTGCCAGCAGCTCCTGGGGGCAGGGGTACGAGCAGTACTTC CASSSWGQGYEQYF
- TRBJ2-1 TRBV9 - TGTGCCAGCAGCGGATACGGGGGCACCTACAATGAGCAGTTCTTC CASSGYGGTYNEQFF
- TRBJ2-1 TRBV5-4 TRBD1 TGTGCCAGCAGCCACCCCTCGAAACGGGACAGGGTAAATGAGCAGTTCTTC CASSHPSKRDRVNEQFF
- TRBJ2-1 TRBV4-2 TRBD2 TGTGCCAGCAGCCAAGATGGACTAGCGGGAGACAATGAGCAGTTCTTC CASSQDGLAGDNEQFF
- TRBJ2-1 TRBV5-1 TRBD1 TGCGCCAGCAGCCCGGGACAGACCTCGAGCTCCTACAATGAGCAGTTCTTC CASSPGQTSSSYNEQFF
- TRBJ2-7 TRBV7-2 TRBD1 TGTGCCAGCAGCTTAGGTTTGACAGGGACCGAGCAGTACTTC CASSLGLTGTEQYF
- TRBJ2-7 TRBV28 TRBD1 TGTGCCAGCAGTAATCTCCTAGCCGGGACAGTATTCTACGAGCAGTACTTC CASSNLLAGTVFYEQYF
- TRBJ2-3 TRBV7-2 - TGTGCCAGCAGCTTAGCGGGGGCTGGGGGGACAGATACGCAGTATTTT CASSLAGAGGTDTQYF
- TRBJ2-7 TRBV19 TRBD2 TGTGCCAGTAGTATAGATCGGGGGGTCTACGAGCAGTACTTC CASSIDRGVYEQYF
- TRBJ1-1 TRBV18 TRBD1 TGTGCCAGCTCACGAGGGACAGGCGCTGAAGCTTTCTTT CASSRGTGAEAFF
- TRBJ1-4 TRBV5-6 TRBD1 TGTGCCAGCAGCCCAATGACAGGGCCTGCAACTAATGAAAAACTGTTTTTT CASSPMTGPATNEKLFF
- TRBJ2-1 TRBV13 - TGTGCCAGCAGCTTGGGCGGGCAACGGGTCAATGAGCAGTTCTTC CASSLGGQRVNEQFF
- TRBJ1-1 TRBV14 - TGTGCCAGCAGCCGGTTGGGGGCGACTGAAGCTTTCTTT CASSRLGATEAFF
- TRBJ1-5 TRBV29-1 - TGCAGCGTTCGGCCCGGGAACAATCAGCCCCAGCATTTT CSVRPGNNQPQHF
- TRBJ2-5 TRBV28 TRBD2 TGTGCCAGCGCTGCAGCGGGAGGGCGAGAGACCCAGTACTTC CASAAAGGRETQYF
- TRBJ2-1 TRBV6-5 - TGTGCCAGCAGTTACCATTTCACGAGCTCCTACAATGAGCAGTTCTTC CASSYHFTSSYNEQFF
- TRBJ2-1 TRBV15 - TGTGCCACCAAGACGGACTACCACAATGAGCAGTTCTTC CATKTDYHNEQFF
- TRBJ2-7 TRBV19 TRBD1 TGTGCCAGTAGTACCAGGACAGGGAACTCCTACGAGCAGTACTTC CASSTRTGNSYEQYF
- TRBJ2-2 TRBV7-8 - TGTGCCAGCAGCTTTTTCGACAGTAACACCGGGGAGCTGTTTTTT CASSFFDSNTGELFF
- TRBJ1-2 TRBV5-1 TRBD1 TGCGCCAGCAGCTTTGACAGGGGGACAGGCTACACCTTC CASSFDRGTGYTF
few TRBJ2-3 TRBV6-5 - TGTGCCAGCAGTCAGCTAGGTACGCAGTATTTT CASSQLGTQYF
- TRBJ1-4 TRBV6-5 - TGTGCCAGCAGTTACTCAAGTGAAAAACTGTTTTTT CASSYSSEKLFF
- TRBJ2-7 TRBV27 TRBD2 TGTGCCAGCAGTTTCGATTCCCATAGCGGGAGGAAAGTCGAGCAGTACTTC CASSFDSHSGRKVEQYF
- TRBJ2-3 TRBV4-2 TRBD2 TGTGCCAGCAGCCAAGGGGGGCGCCTAGCGGGCCCCGTCGGTACGCAGTATTTT CASSQGGRLAGPVGTQYF
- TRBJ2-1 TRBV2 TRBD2 TGTGCCAGCACCGCGGGACTAGCGCCAAATGAGCAGTTCTTC CASTAGLAPNEQFF
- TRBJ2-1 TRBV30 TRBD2 TGTGCCTGGAGTGTACTCGGACTAGCGGGAGGGATGGAGCAGTTCTTC CAWSVLGLAGGMEQFF
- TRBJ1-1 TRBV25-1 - TGTGCCAGCAGTGATTCTCACAGGGAACCGGTTTTCTTT CASSDSHREPVFF
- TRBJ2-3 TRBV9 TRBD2 TGTGCCAGCAGCGTCTCTAGCGGGAGGACAGATACGCAGTATTTT CASSVSSGRTDTQYF
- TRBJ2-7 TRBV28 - TGTGCCAGCAGTCCGGTCGACACCCTAAGCCGCTCCTACGAGCAGTACTTC CASSPVDTLSRSYEQYF
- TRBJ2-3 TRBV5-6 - TGTGCCAGCAGCTTTGGCGGTCGCACGAATACGCAGTATTTT CASSFGGRTNTQYF
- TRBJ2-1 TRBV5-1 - TGCGCCAGCAGCTTGTGGGGCGGGGATGAGCAGTTCTTC CASSLWGGDEQFF
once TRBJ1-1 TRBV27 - TGTGCCAGCAGTCCTCAGTCCATGAACACTGAAGCTTTCTTT CASSPQSMNTEAFF
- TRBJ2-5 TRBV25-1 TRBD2 TGTGCCAGCAGTGTGGCTAGCGGGAGCTGGGGCCAAGAGACCCAGTACTTC CASSVASGSWGQETQYF
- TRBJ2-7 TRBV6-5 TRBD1 TGTGCCAGCAGTTCGTCCGGGACAGGGACCTACGAGCAGTACTTC CASSSSGTGTYEQYF
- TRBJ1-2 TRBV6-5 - TGTGCCACTCTAGGACGGTTCTATGGCTACACCTTC CATLGRFYGYTF
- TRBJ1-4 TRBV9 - TGTGCCAGCAGCGTAGTGGCTAGGGAAAAACTGTTTTTT CASSVVAREKLFF
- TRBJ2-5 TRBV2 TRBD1 TGTGCCAGCAGTGTCGACAGGGCAGAGACCCAGTACTTC CASSVDRAETQYF
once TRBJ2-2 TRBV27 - TGTGCCAGCGGCTCCCTAAACACCGGGGAGCTGTTTTTT CASGSLNTGELFF
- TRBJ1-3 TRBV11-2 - TGTGCCAGCAGCATCACCTACGGGTCGGGGGCTGGAAACACCATATATTTT CASSITYGSGAGNTIYF
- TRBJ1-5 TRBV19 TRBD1 TGTGCCAGTAGTATAGATCCAGGGACAGGGGGCGCAAGCAATCAGCCCCAGCATTTT CASSIDPGTGGASNQPQHF
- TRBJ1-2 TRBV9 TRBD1 TGTGCCAGCAGCGCTGGGACAGCTAACTATGGCTACACCTTC CASSAGTANYGYTF
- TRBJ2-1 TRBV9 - TGTGCCAGCACCTCGTCGGGCCTATTAGGGAATGAGCAGTTCTTC CASTSSGLLGNEQFF
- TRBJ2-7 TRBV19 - TGTGCCAGTAGTCCCCGAGGACAACGCTACGAGCAGTACTTC CASSPRGQRYEQYF
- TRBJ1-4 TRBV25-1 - TGTGCCAGCAGTGAAAGTAAAGGGACCGAAAAACTGTTTTTT CASSESKGTEKLFF
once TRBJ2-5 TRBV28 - TGTGCCAGCGTTATGGTCCTGGCGGTGGAGACCCAGTACTTC CASVMVLAVETQYF
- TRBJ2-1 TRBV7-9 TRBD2 TGTGCCAGCAGCACGGGACTAGCGGGAGGTAATGAGCAGTTCTTC CASSTGLAGGNEQFF